The rows below give T cell receptor beta chains drawn from one sample of a study of blood T cell repertoires in COVID-19. This table comes from immunoSEQ multiplex PCR, and its TCRdb copy is limited to in-frame clones, with some not included. The repertoire holds under 200,000 clones, with 65% to 85% as singletons. The sample was peripheral blood. These receptor sequences come from a woman in her fifties or sixties with acute or convalescent COVID-19. Both conserved end residues are part of each CDR3. The D gene is left open where the match is weak. Expanded clones are given a class, and other clones once, few, many or no size at all.

>TRBV11-3|TRBJ2-3|TRBD1|NA
TGTGCCAGCAGCTTGGGACAGGGGGCAGATACGCAGTATTTT
CASSLGQGADTQYF
>TRBV3-1/TRBV3-2|TRBJ1-2|NA|NA
TGTGCCAGCAGCCAAATCGGGGATGGCTACACCTTC
CASSQIGDGYTF
>TRBV2|TRBJ2-5|TRBD2|NA
TGTGCCAGCAGTGACCCCTCTAGCGGGGCCCCAGAGACCCAGTACTTC
CASSDPSSGAPETQYF
>TRBV4-3|TRBJ2-3|TRBD2|NA
TGCGCCAGCGGGCGTAGTAGCGGGGGGCCGGTAGATACGCAGTATTTT
CASGRSSGGPVDTQYF
>TRBV2|TRBJ2-7|TRBD1|NA
TGTGCCAGCAGCCGGGACAGTGCCTACGAGCAGTACTTC
CASSRDSAYEQYF
>TRBV6-6|TRBJ2-2|TRBD1|NA
TGTGCCAGCAGTTACCCAGGGGGGAACACCGGGGAGCTGTTTTTT
CASSYPGGNTGELFF
>TRBV10-2|TRBJ1-2|TRBD1|NA
TGCGCCAGCGGACAGGGGATTCTTAACTATGGCTACACCTTC
CASGQGILNYGYTF
>TRBV6-9|TRBJ2-3|TRBD2|NA
TGTGCCAGCAGTTATTGCGGGACTAGCGATTTCACAGATACGCAGTATTTT
CASSYCGTSDFTDTQYF
>TRBV19|TRBJ1-2|NA|NA
TGTGCCAGTAGTATATGGGCAGGACTCTATGGCTACACCTTC
CASSIWAGLYGYTF
>TRBV3-1/TRBV3-2|TRBJ2-1|NA|NA
TGTGCCAGCAGCCAAAGTCGGGGGGCCCGCTCCTACAATGAGCAGTTCTTC
CASSQSRGARSYNEQFF
>TRBV11-2|TRBJ1-6|NA|once
TGTGCCAGCAGCTCGAATTCACCCCTCCACTTT
CASSSNSPLHF
>TRBV18|TRBJ2-1|TRBD2|NA
TGTGCCAGCTCCGCGGGACTAGCGGGGGCTGGTGAGCAGTTCTTC
CASSAGLAGAGEQFF
>TRBV11-2|TRBJ1-1|TRBD1|NA
TGTGCCAGCAGCTTTGCAGGGGGAGGCACTGAAGCTTTCTTT
CASSFAGGGTEAFF
>TRBV28|TRBJ2-3|NA|few
TGTGCCAGCAGCCCGGTCCTCACAGATACGCAGTATTTT
CASSPVLTDTQYF
>TRBV10-3|TRBJ1-1|TRBD1|NA
TGTGCCATCAGTAAGGACAGGGACGCCACTGAAGCTTTCTTT
CAISKDRDATEAFF
>TRBV7-2|TRBJ2-3|NA|NA
TGTGCCAGCAGCTTAGGCAGGGCTAGCACAGATACGCAGTATTTT
CASSLGRASTDTQYF
>TRBV9|TRBJ2-1|TRBD2|few
TGTGCCAGCAGCGTAGAAAGCGGGGGGGCCCAACGGGAGTTCTTC
CASSVESGGAQREFF
>TRBV28|TRBJ1-5|NA|NA
TGTGCCAGCAGTTTTAGAAATCAGCCCCAGCATTTT
CASSFRNQPQHF
>TRBV7-2|TRBJ2-3|TRBD2|NA
TGTGCCAGCAGCGCCTCCGGCGGGGGGGCGACAGATACGCAGTATTTT
CASSASGGGATDTQYF
>TRBV28|TRBJ1-4|NA|NA
TGTGCCAGCGGTGGACAAGAGAATGAAAAACTGTTTTTT
CASGGQENEKLFF
>TRBV24-1|TRBJ1-5|NA|NA
TGTGCCACCAGTGCGGCAGGGCCCAATCAGCCCCAGCATTTT
CATSAAGPNQPQHF
>TRBV24-1|TRBJ1-5|NA|NA
TGTGCCACCGACGGAGACAATCAGCCCCAGCATTTT
CATDGDNQPQHF
>TRBV11-2|TRBJ1-2|TRBD1|once
TGTGCCAGCAGCTTAGGCACGACAGGGGACTATGGCTACACCTTC
CASSLGTTGDYGYTF
>TRBV6-5|TRBJ2-7|NA|few
TGTGCCAGCACCCGGCAGGCGGGTTACGAGCAGTACTTC
CASTRQAGYEQYF
>TRBV5-6|TRBJ2-3|TRBD2|NA
TGTGCCAGCAGCTTTTTTCTAGCGGGGAGCACAGATACGCAGTATTTT
CASSFFLAGSTDTQYF
>TRBV9|TRBJ2-1|NA|NA
TGTGCCAGCAGCGCCAACGCGGGCGGTACCTACAATGAGCAGTTCTTC
CASSANAGGTYNEQFF
>TRBV7-2|TRBJ1-1|NA|NA
TGTGCCAGCAGGGCCGACAGGCCATTCACTGAAGCTTTCTTT
CASRADRPFTEAFF
>TRBV4-2|TRBJ2-7|TRBD2|few
TGTGCCAGCAGCCAAGATCCTAGCGGGGGGGTGTACGAGCAGTACTTC
CASSQDPSGGVYEQYF
>TRBV5-1|TRBJ1-4|NA|NA
TGCGCCAGCAGCTTGGCCGGGGGGACTGAGTATGAAAAACTGTTTTTT
CASSLAGGTEYEKLFF
>TRBV9|TRBJ1-4|TRBD1|NA
TGTGCCAGCAGCGAGACAGGGGTTAATGAAAAACTGTTTTTT
CASSETGVNEKLFF
>TRBV27|TRBJ2-3|NA|NA
TGTGCCAGCAGTCTGGGACTTAACACAGATACGCAGTATTTT
CASSLGLNTDTQYF
>TRBV5-4|TRBJ2-7|TRBD1|NA
TGTGCCAGCAGCTTGGCCAGCTATATGGGACAGTACGAGCAGTACTTC
CASSLASYMGQYEQYF
>TRBV7-9|TRBJ1-6|NA|NA
TGTGCCAGCAGCTTTTCCTCCTCCTATAATTCACCCCTCCACTTT
CASSFSSSYNSPLHF
>TRBV5-1|TRBJ2-7|TRBD2|NA
TGCGCCAGCAGCTTAAAGACTAGCGGGGGCCCTGCCTACGAGCAGTACTTC
CASSLKTSGGPAYEQYF
>TRBV5-4|TRBJ2-7|TRBD1|few
TGTGCCAGCAGCTGGCCCGGGACAGGGAGCTCCTACGAGCAGTACTTC
CASSWPGTGSSYEQYF
>TRBV3-1/TRBV3-2|TRBJ1-5|NA|NA
TGTGCCAGCAGGCAAACAAGACAGGAAGGGACAAATCAGCCCCAGCATTTT
CASRQTRQEGTNQPQHF
>TRBV27|TRBJ1-1|NA|NA
TGTGCCAGCAGAAATATCGGGGGCACTGAAGCTTTCTTT
CASRNIGGTEAFF
>TRBV4-3|TRBJ1-6|NA|NA
TGCGCCAGCAGCCAAGATCCCCAGGGGCTGGGCTCCTATAATTCACCCCTCCACTTT
CASSQDPQGLGSYNSPLHF
>TRBV10-3|TRBJ2-7|NA|NA
TGTGCCATCAGGGGGGGGCAAAGCTCCTACGAGCAGTACTTC
CAIRGGQSSYEQYF
>TRBV18|TRBJ2-2|NA|NA
TGTGCCAGCTCACAAGGACAAACCACCGGGGAGCTGTTTTTT
CASSQGQTTGELFF
>TRBV30|TRBJ1-2|TRBD1|NA
TGTGCCTGGAGGGGGGACAGAGCTAACTATGGCTACACCTTC
CAWRGDRANYGYTF
>TRBV6-1|TRBJ2-7|TRBD1|NA
TGTGCCAGCAGTGAAGCCGGGACAGGGGTTTACGAGCAGTACTTC
CASSEAGTGVYEQYF